This T cell receptor (beta chain) was recorded in a study of regulatory T cells in long-lasting Graves disease (dated by TCRdb to about 2021). About the full investigation: Persistent Graves' disease was defined as antithyroid drug treatment for over 5 years with persistently positive TSH receptor autoantibodies. The study was conducted in China and was registered as a clinical trial. A total of some 33 samples were covered by TCR sequencing, comprising around 13 persistent and approximately 20 newly diagnosed Graves' disease patients. In the clinical cohort, patients with persistent Graves' disease had used antithyroid drugs for an average of around 9.3 years. Patients with persistent Graves' disease were compared with patients with newly diagnosed Graves' disease using TCR sequencing and RNA sequencing of peripheral blood.

Library generation was performed with multiplex PCR. Sequencing was performed on an Illumina HiSeq 4000. CDR3 regions were amplified by Arm-PCR with iRepertoire HTBI primers to construct TCR beta libraries. PCR products were gel purified before sequencing. For the original study's pipeline: Gene usage analysis of CDR3 amino acid clonotypes relied on the approximately 62 TRBV and fewer than 15 TRBJ segments identified across samples. COPE and FqMerger were used to merge the filtered high-quality paired reads into contigs. BLAST was used to align contigs to the IMGT TRBV, TRBD and TRBJ reference genes, and CDR3 was defined following IMGT. Any clonotype with a frequency above 0.1% was counted as a highly expanded clone. Repertoire diversity was measured by Shannon entropy, and V-J evenness by the Gini coefficient. A clonotype found in more than one individual was treated as public. The raw public reads went through TCRdb reprocessing: fastp at Q25, MiXCR clone calling, in-frame beta chains kept. Merged by CDR3 protein, the rows form single entries marked with the most common genes and DNA. In this record, the V and J calls reflect TCRdb's handling and not the investigators' own analysis. Here the sample has 700,000 or so distinct CDR3 sequences; around 32% occur a single time. About 42% of the sample comes from the top ten.

This clonotype has just a few counts. Its antigen remains unidentified. No much larger clone is present one base from it, and per-base qualities are unavailable. Read against the paper, the sample's time point label means: persistent/refractory GD, antithyroid drugs over 5 years with positive TRAb. For both TCR sequencing and RNA sequencing, RNA was extracted from PBMCs in TRIzol. The diagnosis of Graves' disease was made according to American Thyroid Association guidelines. Patients for the study were recruited at an endocrinology department in Xi'an, China. From each patient, around 9 milliliters of peripheral blood was collected into an EDTA anticoagulant tube. Ficoll Paque Plus density gradient separation was used to isolate PBMCs, and no further T cell sorting was performed. RNA quality was checked with an Agilent 2100 Bioanalyzer and agarose gel, and concentration with a NanoDrop 2000. The CDR3 spans 16 residues, from the cysteine through the phenylalanine. Here the CDR3 DNA is all that survives: 48 bases in frame from base 1. For this chain, trimming is 5 bases at the V end and 0 bases at the J end, and the number of junction bases without a gene match is 8. Sequences MNHNS (CDR1) and SASEGT (CDR2) are obtained from the germline V gene.

Overall study outcomes, separate from this receptor: Because the primary lesion, thyroid tissue, could not be accessed, the study looked at peripheral blood alone. TRBV28, TRBJ1-2 and TRBJ2-5 were preferentially used in persistent disease, while TRBV20-1 and TRBJ2-1 were favored in newly diagnosed disease. More public clonotypes were shared among persistent patients (under 3,000) than among newly diagnosed patients (roughly 1,000). The small sample size was acknowledged by the authors as a limitation that may reduce accuracy. Sequencing and analysis were limited to the TCR beta chain. Persistent Graves' disease patients showed lower TCR Shannon entropy and fewer highly expanded clones than newly diagnosed patients, suggesting clonal expansion.

The sample was peripheral blood mononuclear cells (PBMCs), taken when the disease was refractory, from a patient treated with antithyroid drugs. The chain is encoded by TRBV6-1 joined to TRBJ1-1; 8 junctional bases match TRBD1. The sequence derives from a female donor with Graves disease. The DNA sequence is TGTGCCAGCAGTACCCGGGACAGGTCTATGAACACTGAAGCTTTCTTT. It specifies CASSTRDRSMNTEAFF.